The 16 T cell receptor beta chains presented below share a single source sample, sequenced in a study of a mutant IDH1 vaccine in newly diagnosed glioma. TCRdb keeps only in-frame clones here, not all; method: immunoSEQ multiplex PCR. The sample yields nearly 70,000 clones, 79% seen once. Time point in this sample: baseline, week 1 (first vaccination visit). Regarding treatment: pre-vaccination baseline after standard-of-care therapy. This material consisted of PBMCs, taken from a glioma patient treated with radiotherapy, temozolomide or both. These receptors were obtained from a man aged 50 or older with glioma.

V gene TRBV27 combines with J gene TRBJ2-5, with 8 bases fitting TRBD2. This CDR3 is built from 14 residues. V lost 6 bases and J lost 5; bases outside the gene matches: 8. CDR1 is MNHEY, CDR2 SMNVEV, per germline (reference sequence). In nucleotides, the CDR3 is TGTGCCAGCAGCCCCGGGGGGGGAGGCGAGACCCAGTACTTC. As protein: CASSPGGGGETQYF.

Within the sample, this clone is medium-sized. The chain has TRBV27 and TRBJ1-1; no clear D. Trimming shortened V by 4 bases and J by 4 bases, and 13 bases separated the two germline ends. The V gene's germline CDR1 is MNHEY and CDR2 SMNVEV (reference sequence). The CDR3 contains 14 residues. CDR3 nucleotide sequence: TGTGCCAGCAGTTCCATACTGGGGTTCACTGAAGCTTTCTTT. This translates into CASSSILGFTEAFF.

This sequence joins TRBV6-5 and TRBJ2-5; 7 nucleotides match TRBD2. Germline assignment: CDR1 MNHEY and CDR2 SVGAGI. V lost 5 bases, J lost 5 bases, and 11 bases stayed unmatched. The CDR3 covers 15 residues. CDR3 sequence reads: CASSPKGRERETQYF. For the CDR3, the DNA is TGTGCCAGCAGTCCCAAAGGGCGGGAGCGCGAGACCCAGTACTTC.

This clone was recorded once. This rearrangement joins TRBV5-1 to TRBJ1-2; tentatively, D is TRBD1 (6 bases). The V gene lost 1 base and the J gene lost 2 bases, with 9 bases spanning the gap. The CDR3 is 14 residues long. Germline CDR1 and CDR2: SGHRS and YFSETQ. The CDR3 sequence: CASSLRQGNYGYTF. CDR3 DNA sequence: TGCGCCAGCAGCTTGCGTCAGGGGAACTATGGCTACACCTTC.

The chain carries TRBV7-9 and TRBJ2-1; D may match TRBD1 or TRBD2 (5 bases each). This CDR3 comprises 12 residues. The V gene lost 6 bases and the J gene lost 10 bases, with 13 bases spanning the gap. The germline gives CDR1 SEHNR, CDR2 FQNEAQ (reference sequence). The CDR3 region is CASSRDGREQFF. CDR3 nucleotide sequence: TGTGCCAGCAGTCGGGACGGAAGAGAGCAGTTCTTC.

This chain uses TRBV5-4 with TRBJ2-3, with D unresolved. The CDR3 covers 13 residues. The germline V gene encodes CDR1 SGHNT and CDR2 YYREEE (reference sequence). The V gene lost 1 base and the J gene lost 6 bases, with 9 bases spanning the gap. CDR3 sequence (DNA): TGTGCCAGCAGCTTGACCCTGACGGATACGCAGTATTTT. Protein product: CASSLTLTDTQYF.

As to this clone: One end of the junction does not line up with germline, which may come from a read error. The rearrangement links TRBV7-7 to TRBJ2-7; D might be TRBD1 (6 bases). Germline CDR1 is SSHAT and CDR2 is FNYEAQ (reference sequence). The CDR3 is 15 residues long. The CDR3 protein is CASSSGTGNSYEQYF. The CDR3 nucleotides read TGTGCTAGCAGCTCAGGAACAGGGAACTCCTACGAGCAGTACTTC.

The chain's CDR3 is CASTRGGTGGANTGELFF. The CDR3 region has the DNA TGCGCCAGCACCAGAGGCGGGACAGGGGGAGCGAACACCGGGGAGCTGTTTTTT. V is TRBV10-1 and J is TRBJ2-2, with 11 bases aligning to TRBD1. Germline assignment: CDR1 WNHNN and CDR2 SYGVQD (reference sequence). J lost 0 bases, V lost 7 bases, and 10 bases had no gene match. The CDR3 runs to 18 residues.

This clone was seen ten or more times. The chain employs TRBV27 and TRBJ2-7, with no clear D. V lost 2 bases to trimming and J lost 0 bases, with 11 bases between them. The CDR3 has 15 residues. The germline V gene encodes CDR1 MNHEY and CDR2 SMNVEV (reference sequence). CDR3 nucleotides: TGTGCCAGCAGTTTAACGAGTAGCCCCTCCTACGAGCAGTACTTC. Its translation: CASSLTSSPSYEQYF.

This chain uses TRBV6-6 with TRBJ1-5; D uncertain. Germline values: CDR1 MNHNY, CDR2 SVGAGI (reference sequence). V lost 6 bases, J lost 0 bases, and 15 bases lay in between. The CDR3 covers 16 residues. The DNA of the CDR3 is TGTGCCAGCAGGCACCGGACCGCTAATAGCAATCAGCCCCAGCATTTT. This codes for CASRHRTANSNQPQHF.

This chain joins TRBV18 and TRBJ2-7; no clear D gene. The V end lost 1 base, the J end lost 5 bases, and 9 bases lay between the germline ends. Germline-derived CDR1 and CDR2 are KGHSH and LQKENI. This CDR3 region has 13 residues. In nucleotides, the CDR3 is TGTGCCAGCTCACCACAGGACGGAAACGAGCAGTACTTC. This gives the protein CASSPQDGNEQYF.

Only a few counts were recorded for this clone. This chain links TRBV7-9 with TRBJ1-2; 7 bases are a match to TRBD1. The germline V gene has CDR1 SEHNR and CDR2 FQNEAQ (reference sequence). The CDR3 is made up of 12 amino acids. J gave up 7 bases and V 5 bases, and 4 bases lay outside the gene matches. CDR3: CASSNRDSGYTF. CDR3 DNA sequence: TGTGCCAGCAGCAACCGGGACAGTGGCTACACCTTC.

The chain carries TRBV9 and TRBJ2-3, with D possibly matching TRBD2 (7 bases). V lost 3 bases and J 3 bases, leaving 14 bases between the germline ends. Per the germline V gene, CDR1 is SGDLS and CDR2 is YYNGEE. The CDR3 spans 15 residues. The CDR3 protein is CASSASGGRTDTQYF. The CDR3 nucleotides are TGTGCCAGCAGCGCCTCCGGGGGGCGGACAGATACGCAGTATTTT.

V gene TRBV25-1 combines with J gene TRBJ2-2; D gene unclear. The CDR3 runs 15 residues. Trimming removed 2 bases at V and 1 base at J, with 8 bases between. Germline CDR1 reads MGHDK; CDR2 reads SYGVNS. CDR3 DNA sequence: TGTGCCAGCAGTGAACCCCGTCAGAACACCGGGGAGCTGTTTTTT. It codes for CASSEPRQNTGELFF.

The rearrangement links TRBV4-1 to TRBJ2-1, with 7 bases that match TRBD1. This CDR3 comprises 14 residues. V shed 4 bases, J shed 5 bases, and the junction held 5 bases outside the gene matches. The germline gives CDR1 MGHRA, CDR2 YSYEKL. The CDR3 nucleotides are TGCGCCAGCAGCCCGACAGGGAACCACAATGAGCAGTTCTTC. This translates into CASSPTGNHNEQFF.

V and J are TRBV5-1 and TRBJ2-7; 8 positions agree with TRBD1. The germline V gene encodes CDR1 SGHRS and CDR2 YFSETQ. The CDR3 is 14 residues long. J lost 2 bases, V lost 0 bases, and 1 base had no gene match. CDR3 nucleotide sequence: TGCGCCAGCAGCTTGGTACAGGGGGCCTACGAGCAGTACTTC. Its translation: CASSLVQGAYEQYF.